This T cell receptor beta chain stems from a study of T cells of healthy individuals listed by TCRdb under 2018. The library was produced with 5' RACE. TCRdb records Illumina MiSeq as the sequencer. TCRdb cleaned the public reads at Q25 with fastp, built clones with MiXCR and kept in-frame beta chains. Every CDR3 protein is listed once, alongside the most common genes and DNA of its rows. In all, the sample holds 75,000 to 95,000 distinct CDR3 sequences, and approximately 4.8% of those were seen once. Around 8% of the sample is in the top ten clones. The germline V gene gives CDR1 as MNHEY and CDR2 as SVGAGI. V lost 7 bases and J lost 3 bases, and the count of bases not matched to a germline gene is 5. Taken from cysteine to phenylalanine, the CDR3 has 13 residues. Here the CDR3 DNA is all that survives: 39 bases in frame from base 1. Remarks on this clonotype: The target of this receptor is not known. Per-base quality was not reported, and no clone a single base away is much larger than it.

The rearrangement combines TRBV6-5 with TRBJ1-2, with 7 bases matching TRBD1. The sequence came from a female donor in good health. The DNA is as follows: TGTGCCAGCACCCGGACAGGCCACTATGGCTACACCTTC. Translated, it gives CASTRTGHYGYTF.